Described below is a single TCR beta chain sequence and its context. This entry comes from a study of control samples from healthy donors and cancer patients. Profiling relied on immunoSEQ multiplex PCR, and the TCRdb table lists in-frame clones only, not all of them. Altogether about 130,000 clones are present, about 95% being singletons, with the ten largest covering approximately 15%. Source material: PBMCs. The TCR sequence derives from a man in his 60s with colorectal cancer.

The CDR3 DNA follows: TGCAGCGCTGGACAGGGGGTATATGGCTACACCTTC. The encoded protein is CSAGQGVYGYTF. The V call is TRBV29-1, the J call TRBJ1-2; 10 bases map to TRBD1. J lost 5 bases, V lost 7 bases, and 4 bases had no gene match. CDR1 and CDR2 from the germline V gene are SQVTM and ANQGSEA. The CDR3 totals 12 residues. Using reference TRBV29-1 and TRBJ1-2 for the parts outside the CDR3, the full variable domain is SAVISQKPSRDICQRGTSLTIQCQVDSQVTMMFWYRQQPGQSLTLIATANQGSEATYESGFVIDKFPISRPNLTFSTLTVSNMSPEDSSIYLCSAGQGVYGYTFGSGTRLTVV.